Shown below are 4 T cell receptor beta chains from a single sample sequenced in a study of blood T cell repertoires in COVID-19. The data were produced by immunoSEQ multiplex PCR, yet TCRdb's version contains in-frame clones alone and is incomplete. The repertoire holds 200,000 to 300,000 clones, with around 85% as singletons. Sequenced input: peripheral blood. The receptors stem from a woman between 55 and 75 years old with active or convalescent COVID-19.

This chain connects TRBV3-1 (or the pseudogene TRBV3-2) to TRBJ1-1; D not resolved. The CDR3 covers 17 residues. Germline assignment: CDR1 LGHDT and CDR2 YNNKEL (reference sequence). V was pared by 4 bases and J by 4 bases, with 22 bases between. Written as DNA, the CDR3 is TGTGCCAGCAGCCCGAAGAGGGCGTTAATTAAGGGCACTGAAGCTTTCTTT. This translates into CASSPKRALIKGTEAFF.

V usage is TRBV28 and J usage is TRBJ1-2; 9 bases fit TRBD1. With V trimmed by 3 bases and J by 4 bases, 6 bases remained unmatched. CDR1 MDHEN and CDR2 SYDVKM come from the germline V gene. The CDR3 spans 15 residues. The CDR3 protein is CASSLDRGVVYGYTF. The DNA for the CDR3 is TGTGCCAGCAGTTTGGACAGGGGAGTTGTCTATGGCTACACCTTC.

The chain combines TRBV29-1 with TRBJ2-5; 8 bases are a match to TRBD2. Germline CDR1 SQVTM, CDR2 ANQGSEA. The J segment lost 0 bases and the V segment lost 1 base, leaving 7 bases of the junction unmatched. This CDR3 spans 16 amino acids. The CDR3 DNA reads TGCAGCGTTGAAGTGCGGCGGGGGGCGTACCAAGAGACCCAGTACTTC. Translation: CSVEVRRGAYQETQYF.

The chain recombines TRBV4-1 with TRBJ1-2, with 8 positions matching TRBD1. Germline V gene lookup returns CDR1 MGHRA and CDR2 YSYEKL. Trimming at V came to 1 base and at J to 2 bases, leaving 6 bases not matched to a gene. This CDR3 comprises 16 residues. The chain's CDR3 is CASSQGFRGHNYGYTF. CDR3 DNA sequence: TGCGCCAGCAGCCAAGGTTTCAGGGGGCACAACTATGGCTACACCTTC.